These 3 T cell receptor beta chains came from one sample sequenced in a study of cytomegalovirus exposure and HLA in healthy donors. TCRdb's table, derived via immunoSEQ multiplex PCR, lists solely in-frame clones and lacks some. The table shows under 130,000 clones, with about 88% occurring only once. The source material was PBMCs. Source of these receptors: a woman aged 18-29 years in good health and CMV-seropositive.

The rearrangement links TRBV28 to TRBJ2-1; 9 bases align to TRBD2. The CDR3 is 14 residues long. CDR1 MDHEN and CDR2 SYDVKM come from the germline V gene. V trimming: 11 bases; J trimming: 0 bases; junction bases outside the gene matches: 5. CDR3 nucleotides: TGTGCCTTTAGCGGGAGACCCTCCTACAATGAGCAGTTCTTC. Residues: CAFSGRPSYNEQFF.

V gene TRBV19 combines with J gene TRBJ2-7; 11 bases are shared with TRBD2. The germline V gene encodes CDR1 LNHDA and CDR2 SQIVND (reference sequence). The V segment lost 3 bases and the J segment 2 bases; nucleotides outside the gene matches: 9. CDR3 length: 17 residues. CDR3 sequence: CASSIGTSGRWAYEQYF. The CDR3 DNA reads TGTGCCAGTAGTATCGGGACTAGCGGCCGGTGGGCCTACGAGCAGTACTTC.

The chain employs TRBV6-1 and TRBJ2-5, with a tentative D call TRBD2 (5 bases). Germline values: CDR1 MNHNS, CDR2 SASEGT. This CDR3 is built from 13 residues. The V end was cut by 6 bases, the J end by 3 bases, with 11 bases between. The CDR3 DNA reads as TGTGCCAGCAGCGGAGACGGGGAAGAGACCCAGTACTTC. Translating gives CASSGDGEETQYF.